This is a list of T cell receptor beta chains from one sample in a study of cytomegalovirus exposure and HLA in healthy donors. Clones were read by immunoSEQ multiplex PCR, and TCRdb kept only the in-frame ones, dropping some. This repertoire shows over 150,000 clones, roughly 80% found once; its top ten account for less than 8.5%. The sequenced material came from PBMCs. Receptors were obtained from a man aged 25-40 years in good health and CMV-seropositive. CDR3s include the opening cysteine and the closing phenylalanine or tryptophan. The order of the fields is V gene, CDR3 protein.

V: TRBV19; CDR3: CASSRGSANTGELFF
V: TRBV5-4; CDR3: CASSTGQILGKTQYF
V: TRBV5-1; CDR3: CASSLAQGVTDTQYF
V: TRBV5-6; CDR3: CASSLFGRTEYSNQPQHF
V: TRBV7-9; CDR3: CGTGGTQYF
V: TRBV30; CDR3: CAWSADSGKSPLHF
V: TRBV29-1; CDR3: CSVPVGLAGGPNTDTQYF
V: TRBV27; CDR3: CASSLRGNSNQPQHF
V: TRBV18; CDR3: CASSSGTSGFYEQYF
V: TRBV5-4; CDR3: CASSWDWGSTEAFF
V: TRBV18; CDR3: CVSSPTAASEKLFF
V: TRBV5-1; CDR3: CASRREPDSPLHF
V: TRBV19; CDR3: CASSISFQGAYEQYF
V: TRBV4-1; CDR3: CASAKTNPNTGELFF
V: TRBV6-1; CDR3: CASTLSSGAEETQYF
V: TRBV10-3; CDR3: CAISESRDSSGNTIYF
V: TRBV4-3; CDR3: CASSPEGQGPTYEQYF
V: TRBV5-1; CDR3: CASSSGSAGNLETQYF
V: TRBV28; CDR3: CASTLGQGSYEQYF
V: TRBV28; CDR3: CASSLPDRDEQYF
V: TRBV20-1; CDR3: CSAAGNYGYTF
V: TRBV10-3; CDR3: CAAGTGSYEQYF